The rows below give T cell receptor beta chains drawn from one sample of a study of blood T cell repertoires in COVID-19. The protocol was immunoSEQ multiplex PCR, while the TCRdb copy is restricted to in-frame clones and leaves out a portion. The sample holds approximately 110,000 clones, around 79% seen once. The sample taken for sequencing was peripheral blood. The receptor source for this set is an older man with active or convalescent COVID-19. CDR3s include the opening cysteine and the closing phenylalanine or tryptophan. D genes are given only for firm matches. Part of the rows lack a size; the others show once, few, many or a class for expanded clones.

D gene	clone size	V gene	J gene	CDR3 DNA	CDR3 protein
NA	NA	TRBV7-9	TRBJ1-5	TGTGCCAGCAGCTTAGACGGGGTCGTGCAGCCCCAGCATTTT	CASSLDGVVQPQHF
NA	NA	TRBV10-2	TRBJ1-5	TGCGCCACCAGTTCAGGGGCCGGCAATCAGCCCCAGCATTTT	CATSSGAGNQPQHF
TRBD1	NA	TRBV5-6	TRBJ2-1	TGTGCCAGCAGCTTCGGACAGGATTCCTACAATGAGCAGTTCTTC	CASSFGQDSYNEQFF
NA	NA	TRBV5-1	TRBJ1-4	TGCGCCAGCACCCTGGAGGCAGGGGTGCATGAAAAACTGTTTTTT	CASTLEAGVHEKLFF
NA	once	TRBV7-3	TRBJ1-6	TGTGCCAGCAGCTTAAACGGACAGTATAATTCACCCCTCCACTTT	CASSLNGQYNSPLHF
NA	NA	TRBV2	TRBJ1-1	TGTGCCAGCAGTGGTGAGGGCGCTGAAGCTTTCTTT	CASSGEGAEAFF
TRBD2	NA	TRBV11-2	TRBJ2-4	TGTGCCAGCAGCTTAGGTCCTAGCGGGAGACCGGGAAACATTCAGTACTTC	CASSLGPSGRPGNIQYF
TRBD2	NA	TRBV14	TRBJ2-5	TGTGTCAGCAGCCGACTAGCGGGAGGGCCGGAGACCCAGTACTTC	CVSSRLAGGPETQYF
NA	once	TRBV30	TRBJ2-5	TGTGCCTGGACAGTTCAAGAGACCCAGTACTTC	CAWTVQETQYF
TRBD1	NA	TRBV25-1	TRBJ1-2	TGTGCCAGCACTTCAGGGACAGACTATGGCTACACCTTC	CASTSGTDYGYTF
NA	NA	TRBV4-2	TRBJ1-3	TGTGCCAGCAGCGAAACCGAGGGAGGAATCAGGGGAAACACCATATATTTT	CASSETEGGIRGNTIYF
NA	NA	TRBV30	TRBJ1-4	TGTGCCTGGAGTCACTTCGCTGCAACTAATGAAAAACTGTTTTTT	CAWSHFAATNEKLFF
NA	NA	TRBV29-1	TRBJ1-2	TGCAGCGTTGAAGATTCGTTGCAGGCAGGCTATGGCTACACCTTC	CSVEDSLQAGYGYTF
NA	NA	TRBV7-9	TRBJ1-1	TGTGCCAGCAGCCCGTCCGGCGCGGGCATGAACACTGAAGCTTTCTTT	CASSPSGAGMNTEAFF
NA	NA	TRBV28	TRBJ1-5	TGTGCCAGCAGTGATGGGAGCGCTCTCAATCAGCCCCAGCATTTT	CASSDGSALNQPQHF
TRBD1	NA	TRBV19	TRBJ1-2	TGTGCCAGTAAACCCCCGGGACAGGGGGCGCATGGCTACACCTTC	CASKPPGQGAHGYTF
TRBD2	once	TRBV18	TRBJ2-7	TGTGCCAGCTCACCATCTTCGGGAGGGTACGAGCAGTACTTC	CASSPSSGGYEQYF
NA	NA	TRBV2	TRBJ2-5	TGTGCCAGCAGCCGGCTAGTAGGAGAAGAGACCCAGTACTTC	CASSRLVGEETQYF
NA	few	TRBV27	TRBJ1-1	TGTGCCAGCTCTAGGGGTCTGGGCACTGAAGCTTTCTTT	CASSRGLGTEAFF
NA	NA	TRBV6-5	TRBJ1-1	TGTGCCAGCAGTTACTCAAGGAGAAACACTGAAGCTTTCTTT	CASSYSRRNTEAFF
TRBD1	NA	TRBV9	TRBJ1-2	TGTGCCAGCAGCCCCGACAGGGGAAATTATGGCTACACCTTC	CASSPDRGNYGYTF
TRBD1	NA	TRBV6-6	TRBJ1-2	TGTGCCAGCAGGGCCGGGACAGACTATGGCTACACCTTC	CASRAGTDYGYTF
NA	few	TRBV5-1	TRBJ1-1	TGCGCCAGCGTAATGAACACTGAAGCTTTCTTT	CASVMNTEAFF
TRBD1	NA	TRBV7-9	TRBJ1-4	TGTGCCAGCGTCGCAGGGACAGGGGGCTTAAGTGAAAAACTGTTTTTT	CASVAGTGGLSEKLFF
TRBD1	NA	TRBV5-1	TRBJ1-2	TGCGCCAGCAGCCCGGGACAGGGAGCAATTGACTATGGCTACACCTTC	CASSPGQGAIDYGYTF
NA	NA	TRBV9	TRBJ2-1	TGTGCCAGCAGTCCGGAGGGAGCCTTCTACAATGAGCAGTTCTTC	CASSPEGAFYNEQFF
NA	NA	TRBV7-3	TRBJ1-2	TGTGCCAGCAGCTTATCACAGGGTGGTGGCTACACCTTC	CASSLSQGGGYTF
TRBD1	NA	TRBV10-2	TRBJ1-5	TGCGCCAGCAGAGGGGACAGGGGGACCGGTAGCAATCAGCCCCAGCATTTT	CASRGDRGTGSNQPQHF
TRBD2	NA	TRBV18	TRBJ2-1	TGTGCCAGCTCACCACTAGGGACTAGCGGGCCTAATGAGCAGTTCTTC	CASSPLGTSGPNEQFF
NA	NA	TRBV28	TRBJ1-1	TGTGCCAGCAGTTCGGACAATGAAGCTTTCTTT	CASSSDNEAFF
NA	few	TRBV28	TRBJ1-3	TGTGCCAGCAGCTCTTTGCGCGGGGGGCTTGGAAACACCATATATTTT	CASSSLRGGLGNTIYF
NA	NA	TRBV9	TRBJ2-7	TGTGCCAGCAGCCTTTCTGGGGGGAGCGGCTACGAGCAGTACTTC	CASSLSGGSGYEQYF
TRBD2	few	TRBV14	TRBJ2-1	TGTGCCAGCAGCCAGTCTAGCGGTTTGAATGAGCAGTTCTTC	CASSQSSGLNEQFF
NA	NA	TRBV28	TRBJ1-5	TGTGCCAGCAGTCTCAATCAGCCCCAGCATTTT	CASSLNQPQHF
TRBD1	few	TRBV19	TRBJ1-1	TGTGCCAGTAGTTACAGGGGGTTGCTAACTGAAGCTTTCTTT	CASSYRGLLTEAFF
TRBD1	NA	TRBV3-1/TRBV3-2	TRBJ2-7	TGTGCCAGCAGCCCCGGGACAGGGGAATGGTACGAGCAGTACTTC	CASSPGTGEWYEQYF
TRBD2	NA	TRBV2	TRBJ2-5	TGTGCCAGCAGTGATGAGCGGGGTATAAGAGAGACCCAGTACTTC	CASSDERGIRETQYF
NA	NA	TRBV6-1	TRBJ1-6	TGTGCCAGCAGTGAAGTCCTTCCCACTACGTCCTATAATTCACCCCTCCACTTT	CASSEVLPTTSYNSPLHF
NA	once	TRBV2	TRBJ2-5	TGTGCCACAACCGGGAGCCTTCCCCTAGAGACCCAGTACTTC	CATTGSLPLETQYF
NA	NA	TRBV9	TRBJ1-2	TGTGCCAGCAGCGCTCAAACAGAACCCGCTAACTATGGCTACACCTTC	CASSAQTEPANYGYTF
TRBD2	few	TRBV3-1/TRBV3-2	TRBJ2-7	TGTGCCAGCAGCCCGGGACTAGCGGGGGAGCAGTACTTC	CASSPGLAGEQYF
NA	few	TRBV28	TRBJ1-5	TGTGCCAGCAGTAACTCGGACATCGTCAATCAGCCCCAGCATTTT	CASSNSDIVNQPQHF
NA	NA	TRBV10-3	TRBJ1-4	TGTGCCATCAGCCACAGGTTTAATGAAAAACTGTTTTTT	CAISHRFNEKLFF
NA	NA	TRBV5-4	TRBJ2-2	TGTGCCAGCAGCTCCCAGGGGAGCGCCGGGGAGCTGTTTTTT	CASSSQGSAGELFF